This is a list of T cell receptor beta chains from one sample in a study of cytomegalovirus exposure and HLA in healthy donors. The assay was immunoSEQ multiplex PCR, and TCRdb's table has in-frame clones only and misses some. The repertoire holds about 60,000 clones, around 80% seen once, with about 4.5% in the top ten. The sample consisted of PBMCs. The receptor source for this set is a woman aged 30 to 39 in good health and CMV-seronegative. CDR3s include the opening cysteine and the closing phenylalanine or tryptophan. Fields, in order: clone size, D gene, J gene, V gene, CDR3 length, CDR3 protein, CDR3 DNA. The D gene is left open where the match is weak. Size values are once, few and many counts, or a class for expanded clones, and some rows have none.

clone size: few
D gene: -
J gene: TRBJ2-5
V gene: TRBV4-1
CDR3 length: 19
CDR3 protein: CASSQGPGSWGHVGETQYF
CDR3 DNA: TGCGCCAGCAGCCAGGGCCCGGGGAGTTGGGGGCATGTAGGAGAGACCCAGTACTTC

clone size: -
D gene: -
J gene: TRBJ1-6
V gene: TRBV6-5
CDR3 length: 14
CDR3 protein: CASRDTQKNSPLHF
CDR3 DNA: TGTGCCAGTCGGGACACTCAAAAGAATTCACCCCTCCACTTT

clone size: few
D gene: -
J gene: TRBJ2-1
V gene: TRBV2
CDR3 length: 16
CDR3 protein: CASSRGLAVGYNEQFF
CDR3 DNA: TGTGCCAGCAGCCGCGGGTTAGCGGTGGGTTACAATGAGCAGTTCTTC

clone size: -
D gene: -
J gene: TRBJ1-4
V gene: TRBV7-2
CDR3 length: 14
CDR3 protein: CASSYTGSNEKLFF
CDR3 DNA: TGTGCCAGCAGCTATACAGGGTCCAATGAAAAACTGTTTTTT

clone size: -
D gene: -
J gene: TRBJ1-2
V gene: TRBV6-5
CDR3 length: 14
CDR3 protein: CASSYAQDTYGYTF
CDR3 DNA: TGTGCCAGCAGTTACGCGCAGGACACCTATGGCTACACCTTC

clone size: once
D gene: TRBD1
J gene: TRBJ2-7
V gene: TRBV6-1
CDR3 length: 14
CDR3 protein: CASSDRQGFYEQYF
CDR3 DNA: TGTGCCAGCAGTGACAGACAGGGTTTCTACGAGCAGTACTTC

clone size: -
D gene: -
J gene: TRBJ2-1
V gene: TRBV7-9
CDR3 length: 16
CDR3 protein: CASSLGGPGYYNEQFF
CDR3 DNA: TGTGCCAGCAGCTTAGGAGGGCCAGGTTACTACAATGAGCAGTTCTTC

clone size: once
D gene: TRBD1
J gene: TRBJ1-5
V gene: TRBV6-5
CDR3 length: 14
CDR3 protein: CASRSQGAGQPQHF
CDR3 DNA: TGTGCCAGCAGATCACAGGGGGCAGGTCAGCCCCAGCATTTT

clone size: -
D gene: TRBD1
J gene: TRBJ2-7
V gene: TRBV7-2
CDR3 length: 15
CDR3 protein: CASSQGGQGFYEQYF
CDR3 DNA: TGTGCCAGCAGCCAAGGGGGACAGGGGTTCTACGAGCAGTACTTC

clone size: -
D gene: TRBD1
J gene: TRBJ1-2
V gene: TRBV6-7
CDR3 length: 16
CDR3 protein: CASSCKDRGEDYGYTF
CDR3 DNA: TGTGCCAGCAGTTGTAAGGACAGGGGGGAAGACTATGGCTACACCTTC

clone size: -
D gene: TRBD1
J gene: TRBJ1-1
V gene: TRBV7-2
CDR3 length: 14
CDR3 protein: CASSLGQGKAEAFF
CDR3 DNA: TGTGCCAGCAGCTTAGGACAGGGAAAAGCTGAAGCTTTCTTT

clone size: -
D gene: TRBD1
J gene: TRBJ2-1
V gene: TRBV29-1
CDR3 length: 15
CDR3 protein: CSVVTGMSSYNEQFF
CDR3 DNA: TGCAGCGTGGTGACAGGGATGAGCTCCTACAATGAGCAGTTCTTC

clone size: once
D gene: -
J gene: TRBJ1-1
V gene: TRBV30
CDR3 length: 11
CDR3 protein: CAGQGFTEAFF
CDR3 DNA: TGTGCCGGGCAGGGTTTCACTGAAGCTTTCTTT

clone size: -
D gene: -
J gene: TRBJ2-1
V gene: TRBV29-1
CDR3 length: 14
CDR3 protein: CSVAGRGSDNEQFF
CDR3 DNA: TGCAGCGTTGCGGGCAGGGGCTCCGACAATGAGCAGTTCTTC

clone size: -
D gene: -
J gene: TRBJ1-2
V gene: TRBV29-1
CDR3 length: 15
CDR3 protein: CSVEGFGLINYGYTF
CDR3 DNA: TGCAGCGTTGAAGGCTTCGGTCTTATTAACTATGGCTACACCTTC

clone size: -
D gene: -
J gene: TRBJ2-7
V gene: TRBV30
CDR3 length: 12
CDR3 protein: CAWSVGSYEQYF
CDR3 DNA: TGTGCCTGGAGTGTGGGCAGCTACGAGCAGTACTTC

clone size: -
D gene: -
J gene: TRBJ2-7
V gene: TRBV7-3
CDR3 length: 13
CDR3 protein: CASSLLQGYEQYF
CDR3 DNA: TGTGCCAGCAGCTTACTCCAGGGCTACGAGCAGTACTTC

clone size: -
D gene: TRBD1
J gene: TRBJ2-2
V gene: TRBV30
CDR3 length: 13
CDR3 protein: CAWWTGWTGELFF
CDR3 DNA: TGTGCCTGGTGGACAGGGTGGACCGGGGAGCTGTTTTTT

clone size: -
D gene: -
J gene: TRBJ2-3
V gene: TRBV4-3
CDR3 length: 15
CDR3 protein: CASSQDPPSTDTQYF
CDR3 DNA: TGCGCCAGCAGCCAAGACCCCCCTAGCACAGATACGCAGTATTTT